The 32 T cell receptor beta chains below come from one sample, sequenced in a study of cytomegalovirus exposure and HLA in healthy donors. In the PCR, 60 Vbeta and 13 Jbeta primers were used. Profiled with immunoSEQ multiplex PCR; TCRdb holds only in-frame clones, not every one. The sample shows under 200,000 clones, approximately 12% of them seen only once. Sequenced input: PBMCs. The source of these receptors is a man aged 45-65 years in good health and CMV-seropositive.

This clone was seen only a few times. V is TRBV7-2 and J is TRBJ2-3; TRBD2 agrees at 12 bases. The junction had 8 bases not matched to a gene; V was cut back by 1 base and J by 6 bases. Germline CDR1 SGHTA, CDR2 FQGNSA. CDR3 length: 17 residues. In nucleotides, the CDR3 is TGTGCCAGCAGCTTAGGGCTAGCGGGGGGGCGTTTCGATACGCAGTATTTT. Protein sequence: CASSLGLAGGRFDTQYF.

The chain carries TRBV7-6 and TRBJ1-1, with 8 bases aligning to TRBD1. Germline loops: CDR1 SGHVS, CDR2 FNYEAQ. J gave up 1 base and V 1 base, and 5 bases lay outside the gene matches. The CDR3 is made up of 16 amino acids. The CDR3 is CASSLGLGTGNTEAFF. DNA of the CDR3: TGTGCCAGCAGCTTAGGACTAGGGACAGGGAACACTGAAGCTTTCTTT.

This clone has just a few counts. The chain recombines TRBV7-2 with TRBJ1-2; 8 bases agree with TRBD1. The CDR3 is 13 amino acids. J lost 0 bases, V lost 8 bases, and 2 bases had no gene match. Germline assignment: CDR1 SGHTA and CDR2 FQGNSA. CDR3 protein: CASGTGSNYGYTF. Here the CDR3 DNA reads TGTGCCAGCGGGACAGGCTCTAACTATGGCTACACCTTC.

The chain is built from TRBV2 and TRBJ2-5; 7 bases match TRBD2. Germline trimming cut 4 bases from V and 5 bases from J; bases unmatched to any gene: 10. Germline loops: CDR1 SNHLY, CDR2 FYNNEI. The CDR3 sequence is 15 residues long. CDR3 coding DNA: TGTGCCAGCAGTGGCCAGCGGGGCCCAGGGGAGACCCAGTACTTC. Protein: CASSGQRGPGETQYF.

This CDR3 reads CASSLTGPSNYGYTF. The CDR3 DNA reads as TGCGCCAGCAGCTTGACAGGTCCCTCGAACTATGGCTACACCTTC. The rearrangement joins TRBV5-1 to TRBJ1-2, with D perhaps matching TRBD1 (5 bases). Trimming pared 1 base from V and 2 bases from J, leaving 12 bases between. The CDR3 length is 15 residues. The germline CDR1 and CDR2 sequences are SGHRS and YFSETQ.

In its sample, this clone was seen a few times. The chain links TRBV6-5 to TRBJ2-4, with TRBD1 identical over 9 bases. CDR1 is MNHEY and CDR2 is SVGAGI in the germline V gene. The J segment lost 1 base and the V segment lost 2 bases, leaving 3 bases of the junction unmatched. The CDR3 totals 16 residues. For the CDR3, the DNA is TGTGCCAGCAGTTACCGGGACAGGGCCGCCAAAAACATTCAGTACTTC. Protein product: CASSYRDRAAKNIQYF.

This clone was detected a few times. The chain is built from TRBV7-9 and TRBJ2-3; D ambiguous. V was pared by 7 bases and J by 4 bases, with 15 bases between. The CDR3 totals 14 residues. Germline V gene lookup returns CDR1 SEHNR and CDR2 FQNEAQ (reference sequence). As DNA, the CDR3 is TGTGCCAGCACCTATAGTAGATTGGCAGATACGCAGTATTTT. As protein: CASTYSRLADTQYF.

The chain combines TRBV28 with TRBJ1-6, with D possibly matching TRBD1 (5 bases). This CDR3 has 17 amino acids. Germline V CDR1 and CDR2: MDHEN, SYDVKM. Deletions cut 0 bases from V and 8 bases from J, with 17 bases between. The CDR3 DNA follows: TGTGCCAGCAGTTTATGGAAAGGGGTCGGGAGGGATTCACCCCTCCACTTT. Its translation is CASSLWKGVGRDSPLHF.

This clone was counted a few times. This chain connects TRBV6-5 to TRBJ1-4, with 8 bases identical to TRBD1. This CDR3 has 14 residues. From germline, CDR1 is MNHEY and CDR2 SVGAGI. With 4 bases clipped from V and 8 bases from J, the junction kept 6 bases outside the gene matches. CDR3 sequence: CASSLGQGWEKLFF. In DNA form, the CDR3 reads TGTGCCAGCAGTTTAGGACAGGGTTGGGAAAAACTGTTTTTT.

The chain combines TRBV5-4 with TRBJ2-5, with D possibly being TRBD2 (5 bases). This CDR3 spans 14 amino acids. The V gene lost 0 bases and the J gene lost 4 bases, with 10 bases spanning the gap. Germline-derived CDR1 and CDR2 are SGHNT and YYREEE (reference sequence). Here the CDR3 reads CASSLGIGRETQYF. The CDR3 nucleotides read TGTGCCAGCAGCTTGGGGATAGGGAGAGAGACCCAGTACTTC.

The chain uses TRBV6-5 and TRBJ2-7; 7 nucleotides agree with TRBD1. Germline lookup yields CDR1 MNHEY and CDR2 SVGAGI. This CDR3 comprises 14 residues. V gave up 6 bases and J gave up 0 bases; unmatched junction bases: 5. The CDR3 is CASRHRDSSYEQYV. The CDR3, as DNA: TGTGCCAGCAGACACCGGGACAGCTCCTACGAGCAGTACGTC.

This clone was seen a handful of times. This sequence joins TRBV6-5 and TRBJ1-2, with D possibly TRBD1 on 6 matching bases. The V end was cut by 8 bases, the J end by 3 bases, with 13 bases between. Germline CDR1 is MNHEY and CDR2 is SVGAGI. The CDR3 runs to 13 residues. The CDR3 bases are TGTGCCAGCCTCAAGGACAGCTACTATGGCTACACCTTC. Its translation is CASLKDSYYGYTF.

This rearrangement joins TRBV15 to TRBJ2-3; TRBD2 aligns across 8 bases. The V and J ends lost 0 bases and 1 base, in that order; junction bases with no gene match: 3. Germline-derived CDR1 and CDR2 are LNHNV and YYDKDF (reference sequence). The CDR3 runs to 16 residues. CDR3 loop: CATSRDRRGGTDTQYF. For the CDR3, the DNA is TGTGCCACCAGCAGAGATAGGCGGGGGGGCACAGATACGCAGTATTTT.

This clone was counted only a few times. The rearrangement joins TRBV5-1 to TRBJ2-5; D perhaps matches TRBD2 (5 bases). Per germline, CDR1 SGHRS and CDR2 YFSETQ. Deletions cut 4 bases from V and 0 bases from J, with 19 bases between. This CDR3 contains 17 residues. The CDR3 bases are TGCGCCAGCAGCCGAGGCCCCCCCGGGGATTACCAAGAGACCCAGTACTTC. Its protein is CASSRGPPGDYQETQYF.

This clone appeared a few times. The chain recombines TRBV7-3 with TRBJ1-2; TRBD1 agrees at 9 bases. Germline V gene data show CDR1 as SGHTA and CDR2 as FQGTGA. Trimming removed 3 bases from V and 4 bases from J; junction bases left unmatched: 3. This CDR3 is built from 14 residues. CDR3 region: CASSLTGGGYGYTF. DNA of the CDR3: TGTGCCAGCAGCTTGACAGGGGGAGGCTATGGCTACACCTTC.

The chain is built from TRBV7-3 and TRBJ1-1, with TRBD1 matching 12 bases. This CDR3 contains 16 residues. V shed 3 bases, J shed 4 bases, and the junction held 6 bases outside the gene matches. The germline CDR1 and CDR2 sequences are SGHTA and FQGTGA. CDR3 sequence reads: CASSFRGTGGGTEAFF. In DNA form, the CDR3 reads TGTGCCAGCAGCTTTCGTGGGACAGGGGGCGGCACTGAAGCTTTCTTT.

This clone was detected a few times. The chain is built from TRBV10-3 and TRBJ1-3, with D unclear. The CDR3 runs to 15 residues. Germline CDR1 and CDR2: ENHRY and SYGVKD. Trimming left V 2 bases short and J 0 bases short, with 8 bases between. As DNA, the CDR3 is TGTGCCATCAGTGAGGATCCCGGCTCTGGAAACACCATATATTTT. Amino acids: CAISEDPGSGNTIYF.

This clone turned up a few times. The chain uses TRBV27 and TRBJ2-7; 8 positions match TRBD1. With V trimmed by 6 bases and J by 0 bases, 1 base remained unmatched. The germline CDR1 and CDR2 sequences are MNHEY and SMNVEV (reference sequence). The CDR3 extends over 13 amino acids. CDR3 region: CASSQGASYEQYF. As DNA, the CDR3 is TGTGCCAGCAGCCAGGGGGCCTCCTACGAGCAGTACTTC.

There are a few counts of this clone. The J gene is TRBJ2-1, the V gene TRBV4-3; a weak D match, TRBD2 (6 bases). CDR1 LGHNA and CDR2 YSLEER come from the germline V gene. V lost 2 bases and J 7 bases, leaving 12 bases between the germline ends. The CDR3 contains 14 residues. The CDR3 spells CASSQLGLQNEQFF. CDR3 DNA: TGCGCCAGCAGCCAACTGGGACTTCAAAATGAGCAGTTCTTC.

This clone was counted a few times. This rearrangement joins TRBV7-8 to TRBJ2-3; 7 nucleotides agree with TRBD2. J lost 9 bases, V lost 1 base, and 7 bases had no gene match. The CDR3 is 14 amino acids. Per germline, CDR1 SGHVS and CDR2 FQNEAQ. This CDR3 reads CASSLGLSRETQYF. The CDR3 region has the DNA TGTGCCAGCAGCTTAGGATTGTCGCGGGAGACGCAGTATTTT. The complete variable domain, with remaining parts taken from reference TRBV7-8 and TRBJ2-3, reads GAGVSQSPRYKVAKRGQDVALRCDPISGHVSLFWYQQALGQGPEFLTYFQNEAQLDKSGLPSDRFFAERPEGSVSTLKIQRTQQEDSAVYLCASSLGLSRETQYFGPGTRLTVL.

The sample holds a few counts of this clone. The V and J genes are TRBV15 and TRBJ2-5, with D possibly being TRBD1 (6 bases). Germline values: CDR1 LNHNV, CDR2 YYDKDF (reference sequence). V dropped 1 base and J dropped 4 bases, with 16 bases sitting between them. The CDR3 runs 16 residues. CDR3 bases: TGTGCCACCAGCAGAGGGGTGGGGGCTGCAGGAGAGACCCAGTACTTC. This gives the protein CATSRGVGAAGETQYF. Looking up the rest from reference TRBV15 and TRBJ2-5 gives the full variable domain: DAMVIQNPRYQVTQFGKPVTLSCSQTLNHNVMYWYQQKSSQAPKLLFHYYDKDFNNEADTPDNFQSRRPNTSFCFLDIRSPGLGDTAMYLCATSRGVGAAGETQYFGPGTRLLVL.

CDR3 residues: CASSRSGGSGTEAFF. The CDR3 region has the DNA TGTGCCAGCAGCCGGTCCGGGGGGTCGGGCACTGAAGCTTTCTTT. The J gene is TRBJ1-1, the V gene TRBV11-3; a weak D match, TRBD1 (5 bases). From germline, CDR1 is SGHNT and CDR2 YENEEA. The V end was cut by 5 bases, the J end by 4 bases, with 17 bases between. The CDR3 length is 15 residues.

This clone was recorded a few times. This rearrangement joins TRBV4-3 to TRBJ1-1; 7 nucleotides match TRBD1. CDR1 and CDR2 (germline): LGHNA, YSLEER. J lost 4 bases, V lost 0 bases, and 5 bases had no gene match. The CDR3 covers 15 residues. The CDR3 here is CASSQDPAGGTEAFF. In nucleotides, the CDR3 is TGCGCCAGCAGCCAAGATCCGGCAGGGGGCACTGAAGCTTTCTTT.

The genes are TRBV15 and TRBJ1-5; maybe TRBD1 (6 bases). Germline loops: CDR1 LNHNV, CDR2 YYDKDF (reference sequence). Trimming cost V 0 bases and J 9 bases, with 9 bases left between them. The CDR3 covers 13 residues. The CDR3 bases are TGTGCCACCAGCAGAGATAGAGGGGGGCCCCAGCATTTT. Protein sequence: CATSRDRGGPQHF.

V gene TRBV7-2 combines with J gene TRBJ2-5, with TRBD2 as a possible D gene (5 bases). The germline V gene has CDR1 SGHTA and CDR2 FQGNSA. The CDR3 loop spans 14 amino acids. The V end lost 1 base, the J end lost 6 bases, and 12 bases lay between the germline ends. The CDR3 region is CASSLGARGKTQYF. As DNA, the CDR3 is TGTGCCAGCAGCTTAGGCGCCCGAGGGAAGACCCAGTACTTC.

A few counts support this clone. This chain joins TRBV14 and TRBJ2-7; D is uncertain. The V and J ends lost 5 bases and 3 bases respectively, with 5 bases between them. The CDR3 sequence is 11 residues long. Germline V gene lookup returns CDR1 SGHDN and CDR2 FVKESK. The CDR3 loop reads CASSVNYEQYV. CDR3 DNA sequence: TGTGCCAGCAGCGTGAACTACGAGCAGTACGTC.

Concerning this clone: The junction does not match germline at one end; this may be a read error. The rearrangement joins TRBV5-4 to TRBJ2-5; 9 bases agree with TRBD2. The length of the CDR3 is 14 residues. Germline V lookup: CDR1 SGHNT, CDR2 YYREEE (reference sequence). CDR3 sequence reads: CASSLEAGGPAVHF. CDR3 DNA: TGTGCCAGCAGCTTGGAAGCGGGGGGCCCCGCCGTCCACTTC.

J is TRBJ2-1 and V is TRBV9, with unresolved D. The V and J ends lost 0 bases and 6 bases respectively, with 13 bases between them. Germline V gene lookup returns CDR1 SGDLS and CDR2 YYNGEE. The CDR3 covers 15 residues. CDR3 sequence: CASSVATGAPNEQFF. CDR3 DNA: TGTGCCAGCAGCGTAGCTACGGGTGCCCCCAATGAGCAGTTCTTC.

V gene TRBV2 combines with J gene TRBJ2-7; 8 bases line up with TRBD1. The V gene's germline CDR1 is SNHLY and CDR2 FYNNEI. The CDR3 extends over 13 amino acids. The V segment lost 8 bases and the J segment 3 bases; nucleotides outside the gene matches: 6. The CDR3 is CASLRDRSYEQYV. CDR3 nucleotides: TGTGCCAGCCTCCGGGACAGGAGCTACGAGCAGTACGTC.

The genes are TRBV28 and TRBJ1-5, with 9 bases fitting TRBD1. Per germline, CDR1 MDHEN and CDR2 SYDVKM. The CDR3 runs 14 residues. Losses at the gene ends were 5 bases for V and 7 bases for J; bases not matched to a gene: 6. This chain's CDR3 is CASSQTGGGQPQHF. The CDR3 DNA is TGTGCCAGCAGTCAGACAGGGGGGGGACAGCCCCAGCATTTT.

This clone has more than one count but fewer than ten. This chain uses TRBV6-1 with TRBJ1-6; 7 bases agree with TRBD1. There are 15 residues in the CDR3. V shed 4 bases and J 4 bases; nucleotides not matched to a gene: 4. Germline CDR1 reads MNHNS; CDR2 reads SASEGT. The CDR3, as DNA: TGTGCCAGCAGTGGTACAGGGGTTTATAATTCACCCCTCCACTTT. Its protein is CASSGTGVYNSPLHF.

The CDR3 spells CARTGEVQPQHF. As DNA, the CDR3 is TGTGCCAGAACAGGGGAGGTACAGCCCCAGCATTTT. This chain connects TRBV6-5 to TRBJ1-5; 7 bases align to TRBD1. The germline CDR1 and CDR2 sequences are MNHEY and SVGAGI. This CDR3 has 12 residues. With 9 bases clipped from V and 7 bases from J, the junction kept 6 bases outside the gene matches.